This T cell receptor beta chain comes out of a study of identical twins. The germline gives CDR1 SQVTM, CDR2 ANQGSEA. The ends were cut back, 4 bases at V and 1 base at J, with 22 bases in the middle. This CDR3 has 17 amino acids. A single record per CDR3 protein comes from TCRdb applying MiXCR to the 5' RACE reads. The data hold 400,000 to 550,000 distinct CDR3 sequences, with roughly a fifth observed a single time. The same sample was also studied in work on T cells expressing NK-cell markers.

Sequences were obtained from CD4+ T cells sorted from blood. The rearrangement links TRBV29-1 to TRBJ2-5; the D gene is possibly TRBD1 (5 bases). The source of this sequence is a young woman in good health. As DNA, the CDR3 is TGCAGCGTTGTCATTGGGGCTAGTCGACACCGCCAAGAGACCCAGTACTTC. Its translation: CSVVIGASRHRQETQYF.